This TCR beta chain originates from a study of blood T cells in healthy people across ages. General study results and limits: Among long-lived donors, naive CD4+ cells were more numerous and diversity higher than in aged donors. Unsorted PBMCs blocked a conclusive comparison of naive and antigen-experienced cells.

This CDR3 has 15 amino acids. Germline CDR1 DFQATT, CDR2 SNEGSKA (reference sequence). V dropped 1 base and J dropped 5 bases, with 12 bases sitting between them. Concerning this clonotype itself: Its antigen is still unknown.

Sample-barcoded 5' priming and a J-beta primer mix drove a second PCR of about 6 to 12 cycles. The authors tagged each cDNA molecule using a template-switch adaptor with 12 random nucleotides. TCRdb reprocessed the 5' RACE reads with MiXCR, giving one entry per CDR3 protein. Among roughly 1,500,000 distinct CDR3 sequences, roughly 32% were seen once, and the ten largest hold 10% to 12%. The source of this sequence is a woman aged 25 to 39 in good health. Sample: blood. This chain links TRBV20-1 with TRBJ1-6; D is uncertain. The CDR3 spells CSARGSPGDNSPLHF. CDR3 nucleotide sequence: TGCAGTGCTAGAGGGTCCCCCGGGGATAATTCACCCCTCCACTTT.